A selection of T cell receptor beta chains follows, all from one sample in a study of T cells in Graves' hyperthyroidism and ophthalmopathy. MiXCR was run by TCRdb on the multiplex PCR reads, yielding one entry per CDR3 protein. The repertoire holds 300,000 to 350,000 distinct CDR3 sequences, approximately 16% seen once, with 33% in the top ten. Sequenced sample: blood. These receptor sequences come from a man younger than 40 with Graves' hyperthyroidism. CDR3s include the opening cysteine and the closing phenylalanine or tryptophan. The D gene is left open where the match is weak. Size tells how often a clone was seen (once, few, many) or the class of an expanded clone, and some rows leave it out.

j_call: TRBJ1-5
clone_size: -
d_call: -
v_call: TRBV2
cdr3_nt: TGTGCCGGCAGTGAAGCTACAGCCCATCAGCCCCAGCATTTT
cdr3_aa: CAGSEATAHQPQHF

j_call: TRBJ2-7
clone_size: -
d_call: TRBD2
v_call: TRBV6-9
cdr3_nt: TGTGCCAGCAGTTACGTGAGGGCGGGGGAGGGAACCTACGAGCAGTACTTC
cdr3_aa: CASSYVRAGEGTYEQYF

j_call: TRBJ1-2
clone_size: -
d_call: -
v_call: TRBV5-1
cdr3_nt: TGCGCCAGCAGCGCCGTTGGGGCCCCTCCCTATGGCTACACCTTC
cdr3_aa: CASSAVGAPPYGYTF

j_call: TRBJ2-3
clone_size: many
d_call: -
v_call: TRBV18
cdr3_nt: TGTGCCAGCTCACCAGCCCGGACAGATACGCAGTATTTT
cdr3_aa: CASSPARTDTQYF

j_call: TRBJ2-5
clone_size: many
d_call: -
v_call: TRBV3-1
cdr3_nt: TGTGCCAGCAGCCTGCGGACGCCACAAGAGACCCAGTACTTC
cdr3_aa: CASSLRTPQETQYF

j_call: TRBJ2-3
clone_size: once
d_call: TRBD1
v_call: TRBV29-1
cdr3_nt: TGCAGCGTTGTAGGAGACAGGGTATCGGCAGATACGCAGTATTTT
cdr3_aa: CSVVGDRVSADTQYF

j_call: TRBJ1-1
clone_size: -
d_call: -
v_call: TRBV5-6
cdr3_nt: TGTGCCAGCAGCTTGGATTTGGAGGGGGATTTTGTAGCTTTCTTT
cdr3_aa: CASSLDLEGDFVAFF

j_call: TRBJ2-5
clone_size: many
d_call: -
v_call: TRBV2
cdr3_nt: TGTGCCAGCGACCGACAGATGATGTACCAAGAGACCCAGTACTTC
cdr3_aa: CASDRQMMYQETQYF

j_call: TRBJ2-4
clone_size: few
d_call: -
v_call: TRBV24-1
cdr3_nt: TGTGCCACCGAGACAACCACGGGGGCCAAAAACATTCAGTACTTC
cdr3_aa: CATETTTGAKNIQYF

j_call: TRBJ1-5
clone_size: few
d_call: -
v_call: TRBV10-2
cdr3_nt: TGCGCCAGCAGTTCGCTTGGAATTAATCAGCCCCAGCATTTT
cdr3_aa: CASSSLGINQPQHF

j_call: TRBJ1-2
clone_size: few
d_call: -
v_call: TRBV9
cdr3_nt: TGTGCCAGCAGCGTAGTCTCATCAGGGTCCTCCTATGGCTACACCTTC
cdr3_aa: CASSVVSSGSSYGYTF

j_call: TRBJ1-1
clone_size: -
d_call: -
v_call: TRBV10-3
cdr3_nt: TGTGTCATCAGTGGACAGCAGAACACTGAAGCTTTCTTT
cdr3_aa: CVISGQQNTEAFF

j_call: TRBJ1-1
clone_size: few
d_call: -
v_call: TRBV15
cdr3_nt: TGTGCCACCAGCAGAGATAGTCGGGCGAACACTGAAGCTTTCTTT
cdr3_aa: CATSRDSRANTEAFF

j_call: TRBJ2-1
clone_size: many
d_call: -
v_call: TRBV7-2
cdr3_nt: TGTGCCAGCAGCTTAGGTCCGGGGTATGAGCAGTTCTTC
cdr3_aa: CASSLGPGYEQFF

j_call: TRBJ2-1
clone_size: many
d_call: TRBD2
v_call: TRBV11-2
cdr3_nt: TGTGCCAGCAGCTTAGTTCTAGCGGGAAACTACAATGAGCAGTTCTTC
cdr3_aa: CASSLVLAGNYNEQFF

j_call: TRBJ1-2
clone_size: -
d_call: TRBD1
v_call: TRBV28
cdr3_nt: TGTGCCAGCAGCCTACCCCCGGGACAGCAGAACTATGGCTACACCTTC
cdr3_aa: CASSLPPGQQNYGYTF

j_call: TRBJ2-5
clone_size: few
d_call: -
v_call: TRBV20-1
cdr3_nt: TGCAGTGCTAGAGTTGACAGAAGAGAGACCCAGTACTTC
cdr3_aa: CSARVDRRETQYF

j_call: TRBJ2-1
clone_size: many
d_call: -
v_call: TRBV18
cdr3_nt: TGTGCCAGCTCACCACGAGAAAGGGAGCAGTTCTTC
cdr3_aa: CASSPREREQFF

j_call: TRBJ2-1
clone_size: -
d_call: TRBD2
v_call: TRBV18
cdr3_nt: TGTGCCAGCTCACCTGGACTAGCGGGAGGACTCAATGAGCAGTTCTTC
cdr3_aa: CASSPGLAGGLNEQFF

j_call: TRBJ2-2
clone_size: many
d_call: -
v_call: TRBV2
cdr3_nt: TGTGCCAGTGTGGGCTCGAACACCGGGGAGCTGTTTTTT
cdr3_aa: CASVGSNTGELFF

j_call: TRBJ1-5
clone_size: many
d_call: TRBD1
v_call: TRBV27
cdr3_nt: TGTGCCAGCAGTTCACAGGGGATCAATAGCAATCAGCCCCAGCATTTT
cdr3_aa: CASSSQGINSNQPQHF

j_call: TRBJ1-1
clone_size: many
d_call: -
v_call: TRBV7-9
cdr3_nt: TGTGCCAGCAGCTTAGCGGGGGGGGTGTCTTTCTTT
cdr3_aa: CASSLAGGVSFF

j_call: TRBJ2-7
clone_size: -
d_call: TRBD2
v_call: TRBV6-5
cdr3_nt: TGTGCCAGCAGTTACGGGTCGGGAGGGGGTTACGAGCAGTACTTC
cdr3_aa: CASSYGSGGGYEQYF

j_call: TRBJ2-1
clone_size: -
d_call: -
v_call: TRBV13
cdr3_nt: TGTGCCAGCAGCTTTGTCTCGCGCAATGAGCAGTTCTTC
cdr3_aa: CASSFVSRNEQFF

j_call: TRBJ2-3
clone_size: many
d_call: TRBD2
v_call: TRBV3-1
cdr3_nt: TGTGCCAGCAGCCCCTTGGGGAGGGCTAACACAGATACGCAGTATTTT
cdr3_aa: CASSPLGRANTDTQYF

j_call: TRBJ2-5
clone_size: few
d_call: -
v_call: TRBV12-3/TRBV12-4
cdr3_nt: TGTGCCAGCAGTTTGCGTTTGACTAAAGGGGGGACCCAGTACTTC
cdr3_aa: CASSLRLTKGGTQYF

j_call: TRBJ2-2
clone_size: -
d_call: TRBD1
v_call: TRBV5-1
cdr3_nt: TGCGCCAGCAGCCGGATGTACAGGGGCACCGGGGAGCTGTTTTTT
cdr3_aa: CASSRMYRGTGELFF

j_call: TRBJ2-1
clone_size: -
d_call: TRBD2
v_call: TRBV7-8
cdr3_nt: TGTGCCAGCAGCCGGGGGGAGGGAACTAGCGGGAGCGGCAATGATCAGTTCTTC
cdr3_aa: CASSRGEGTSGSGNDQFF

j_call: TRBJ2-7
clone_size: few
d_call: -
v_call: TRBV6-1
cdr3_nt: TGTGCCAGCAGCACCTCTCACGAGCAGTACTTC
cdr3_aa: CASSTSHEQYF

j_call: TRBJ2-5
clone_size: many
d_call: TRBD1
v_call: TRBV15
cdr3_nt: TGTGCCACCAGCAGTATGGGACAGGGAGACGAGACCCAGTACTTC
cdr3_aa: CATSSMGQGDETQYF

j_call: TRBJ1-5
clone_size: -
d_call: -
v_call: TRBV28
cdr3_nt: TGTGCCAGCGGCTCGCGGCGGTGGGGCAATCAGCCCCAGCATTTT
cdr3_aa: CASGSRRWGNQPQHF

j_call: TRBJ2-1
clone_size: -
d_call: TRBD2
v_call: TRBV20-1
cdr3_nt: TGCAGTGCTAGCCCTAGCGGGAGCGATGAGCAGTTCTTC
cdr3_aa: CSASPSGSDEQFF

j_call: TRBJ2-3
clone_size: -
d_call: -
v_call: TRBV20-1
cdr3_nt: TGCAGTGCTAGTAGTGGGGGGACAGATACGCAGTATTTT
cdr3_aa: CSASSGGTDTQYF

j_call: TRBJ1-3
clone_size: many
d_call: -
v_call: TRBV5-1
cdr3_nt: TGCGCCAGCAGCGACGGCTCTGGAAACACCATATATTTT
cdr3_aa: CASSDGSGNTIYF

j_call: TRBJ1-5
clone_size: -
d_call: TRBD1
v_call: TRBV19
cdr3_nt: TGTGCCAGTAGCGCCGGACAGGGGCATGGGACCCAGCATTTT
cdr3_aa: CASSAGQGHGTQHF

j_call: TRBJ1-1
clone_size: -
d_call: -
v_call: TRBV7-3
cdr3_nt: TGTGCCAGCAAGGACAGCCTGAACACTGAAGCTTTCTTT
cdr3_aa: CASKDSLNTEAFF

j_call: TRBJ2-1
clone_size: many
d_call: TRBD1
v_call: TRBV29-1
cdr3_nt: TGCAGCGTGGGCAGGACAGGCAATGAGCAGTTCTTC
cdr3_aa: CSVGRTGNEQFF

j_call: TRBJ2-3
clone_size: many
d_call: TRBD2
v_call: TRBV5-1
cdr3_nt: TGCGCCAGCAGCTTGGTTTCGGCGGGAGGGGGAACAGATACGCAGTATTTT
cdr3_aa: CASSLVSAGGGTDTQYF

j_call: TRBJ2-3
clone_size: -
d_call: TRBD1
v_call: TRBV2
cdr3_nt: TGTGCCAGCGTACCGGGACAGGGTATTACAGATACGCAGTATTTT
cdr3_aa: CASVPGQGITDTQYF

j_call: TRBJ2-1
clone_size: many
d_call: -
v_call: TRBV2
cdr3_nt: TGTGCCAGCGACAACAATGAGCAGTTCTTC
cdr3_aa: CASDNNEQFF

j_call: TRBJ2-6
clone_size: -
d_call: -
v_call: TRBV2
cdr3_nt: TGTGCCAGCAGTGAAGCTCCCACCGGGACTCTGACTTTC
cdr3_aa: CASSEAPTGTLTF

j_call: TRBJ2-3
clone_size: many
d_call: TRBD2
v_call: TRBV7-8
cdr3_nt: TGTGCCAGCAGCTTAGCGAGGCTAGCGGGAGGCACAGATACGCAGTATTTT
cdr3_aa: CASSLARLAGGTDTQYF

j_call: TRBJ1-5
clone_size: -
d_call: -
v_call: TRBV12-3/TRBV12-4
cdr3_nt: TGTGCCAGCAGTTATGGGGGGGGGGGTTTTCAGCCCCAGCATTTT
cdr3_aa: CASSYGGGGFQPQHF

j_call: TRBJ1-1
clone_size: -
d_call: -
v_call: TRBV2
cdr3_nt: TGTGCCAGCAGGACGGACAGGAACACTGAAGCTTTCTTT
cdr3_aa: CASRTDRNTEAFF

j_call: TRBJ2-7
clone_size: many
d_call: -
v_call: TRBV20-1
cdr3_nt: TGCAGTGCTAGATCGGAGAGAGACTACGAGCAGTACTTC
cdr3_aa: CSARSERDYEQYF

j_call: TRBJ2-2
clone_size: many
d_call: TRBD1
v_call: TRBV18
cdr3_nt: TGTGCCAGCTCACCCTTGACAGGGGAGTACACCGGGGAGCTGTTTTTT
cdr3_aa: CASSPLTGEYTGELFF

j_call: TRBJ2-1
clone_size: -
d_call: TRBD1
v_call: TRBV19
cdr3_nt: TGTGCCAGTAAGGACAGGTACGGGGAGCAGTTCTTC
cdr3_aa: CASKDRYGEQFF

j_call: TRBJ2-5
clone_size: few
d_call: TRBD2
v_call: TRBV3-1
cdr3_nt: TGTGCCAGCAGCCCGAGTAGCGGGGTACAAGAGACCCAGTACTTC
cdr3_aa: CASSPSSGVQETQYF

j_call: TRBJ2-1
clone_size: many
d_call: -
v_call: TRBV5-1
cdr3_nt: TGCGCCAGCAGCTTGGGCGGACAGCCTGTCTCCTACAATGAGCAGTTCTTC
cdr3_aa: CASSLGGQPVSYNEQFF

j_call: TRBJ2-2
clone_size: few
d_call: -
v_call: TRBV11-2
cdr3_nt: TGTGCCAGCAGCTTAGGTGGGGGACTGTATGGGGGGACCGGGGAGCTGTTTTTT
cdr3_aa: CASSLGGGLYGGTGELFF

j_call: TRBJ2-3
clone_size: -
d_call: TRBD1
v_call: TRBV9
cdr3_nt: TGTGCCAGCGGCGTCTGGACAGGGTACAGCACAGATACGCAGTATTTT
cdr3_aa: CASGVWTGYSTDTQYF

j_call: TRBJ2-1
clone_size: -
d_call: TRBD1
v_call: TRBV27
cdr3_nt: TGTGCCAGCAGACCGGGTTTGTCCCAGGGGGAAGGAGAGCAGTTCTTC
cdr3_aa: CASRPGLSQGEGEQFF

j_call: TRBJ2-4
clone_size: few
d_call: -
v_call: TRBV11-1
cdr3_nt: TGTGCCAGCAGCTCTTCAGGGGCGAAAAACATTCAGTACTTC
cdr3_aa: CASSSSGAKNIQYF